The rows below give T cell receptor beta chains drawn from one sample of a study of graft-versus-host responses after intestinal transplantation. Assay used: immunoSEQ multiplex PCR; TCRdb lists only in-frame clones, some missing. Of around 25,000 clones in the sample, 82% are singletons; the top ten hold around 0.7%. Their antigens are not known. The specimen was unstimulated CD4+ T cells sorted from spleen or lymph node cells, collected before intestinal transplant. These receptors originate from a human donor who received an intestinal transplant. The CDR3 runs from the conserved cysteine through the conserved F or W. Each record gives: clone size, D gene, V gene, J gene, CDR3 protein, CDR3 DNA. D genes are given only for firm matches. Clone size is shown for a subset of rows, as once, few, many or a class of expanded clone.

clone_size: few; d_call: -; v_call: TRBV6-1; j_call: TRBJ2-7; cdr3_aa: CASSVPGLPYEQYF; cdr3_nt: TGTGCCAGCAGTGTCCCGGGACTCCCCTACGAGCAGTACTTC
clone_size: -; d_call: TRBD1; v_call: TRBV27; j_call: TRBJ2-7; cdr3_aa: CASSHRGYEQYF; cdr3_nt: TGTGCCAGCAGTCACAGGGGCTACGAGCAGTACTTC
clone_size: few; d_call: -; v_call: TRBV5-1; j_call: TRBJ2-1; cdr3_aa: CASSLTIEQFF; cdr3_nt: TGCGCCAGCAGCTTGACTATCGAGCAGTTCTTC
clone_size: -; d_call: TRBD1; v_call: TRBV18; j_call: TRBJ2-2; cdr3_aa: CASSPGTEYTGELFF; cdr3_nt: TGTGCCAGCTCACCCGGGACAGAATACACCGGGGAGCTGTTTTTT
clone_size: -; d_call: -; v_call: TRBV6-5; j_call: TRBJ2-3; cdr3_aa: CASSYSRSQNTQYF; cdr3_nt: TGTGCCAGCAGTTACTCGAGGTCTCAAAATACGCAGTATTTT
clone_size: -; d_call: -; v_call: TRBV5-1; j_call: TRBJ2-3; cdr3_aa: CASSGYRAASQDTQYF; cdr3_nt: TGCGCCAGCAGCGGCTACAGGGCAGCAAGTCAAGATACGCAGTATTTT
clone_size: -; d_call: TRBD1; v_call: TRBV2; j_call: TRBJ2-3; cdr3_aa: CASSDREFSDTQYF; cdr3_nt: TGTGCCAGCTCTGACAGGGAGTTTTCAGATACGCAGTATTTT
clone_size: -; d_call: TRBD2; v_call: TRBV25-1; j_call: TRBJ2-1; cdr3_aa: CASSDMVAGYNEQFF; cdr3_nt: TGTGCCAGCAGTGACATGGTAGCGGGATACAATGAGCAGTTCTTC
clone_size: -; d_call: TRBD1; v_call: TRBV7-8; j_call: TRBJ2-7; cdr3_aa: CASSYIRDRAYEQYF; cdr3_nt: TGTGCCAGCAGCTACATCCGGGACAGAGCCTACGAGCAGTACTTC
clone_size: -; d_call: -; v_call: TRBV4-1; j_call: TRBJ2-4; cdr3_aa: CASSQALAKNIQYF; cdr3_nt: TGCGCCAGCAGCCAAGCACTAGCCAAAAACATTCAGTACTTC
clone_size: -; d_call: -; v_call: TRBV19; j_call: TRBJ1-2; cdr3_aa: CASSIAGGGYTF; cdr3_nt: TGTGCCAGTAGTATAGCTGGGGGCGGCTACACCTTC
clone_size: -; d_call: -; v_call: TRBV5-5; j_call: TRBJ1-5; cdr3_aa: CASSLGGGKGVGQPQHF; cdr3_nt: TGTGCCAGCAGCTTGGGCGGAGGGAAAGGGGTAGGCCAGCCCCAGCATTTT
clone_size: few; d_call: TRBD2; v_call: TRBV9; j_call: TRBJ2-7; cdr3_aa: CASSGPPSGAYEQYF; cdr3_nt: TGTGCCAGCAGCGGCCCACCCAGCGGGGCCTACGAGCAGTACTTC
clone_size: -; d_call: -; v_call: TRBV18; j_call: TRBJ1-5; cdr3_aa: CASSPPGASNQPQHF; cdr3_nt: TGTGCCAGCTCACCACCGGGGGCTAGCAATCAGCCCCAGCATTTT
clone_size: -; d_call: -; v_call: TRBV19; j_call: TRBJ1-5; cdr3_aa: CASSIDNNQPQHF; cdr3_nt: TGTGCCAGTAGTATCGACAATAATCAGCCCCAGCATTTT
clone_size: -; d_call: -; v_call: TRBV7-9; j_call: TRBJ1-2; cdr3_aa: CASSLNRELGYTF; cdr3_nt: TGTGCCAGCAGCCTAAACAGGGAACTTGGCTACACCTTC
clone_size: -; d_call: -; v_call: TRBV7-3; j_call: TRBJ1-1; cdr3_aa: CASSLGAENTEAFF; cdr3_nt: TGTGCCAGCAGCTTGGGTGCAGAGAACACTGAAGCTTTCTTT
clone_size: once; d_call: -; v_call: TRBV20-1; j_call: TRBJ2-1; cdr3_aa: CSAKLSEQFF; cdr3_nt: TGCAGTGCTAAACTGAGTGAGCAGTTCTTC
clone_size: few; d_call: -; v_call: TRBV6-1; j_call: TRBJ1-2; cdr3_aa: CASSSGVDYGYTF; cdr3_nt: TGTGCCAGTTCCTCGGGGGTCGACTATGGCTACACCTTC
clone_size: -; d_call: TRBD1; v_call: TRBV6-5; j_call: TRBJ2-7; cdr3_aa: CASSNRDSSYEQYF; cdr3_nt: TGTGCCAGCAGCAACCGGGACAGCTCCTACGAGCAGTACTTC
clone_size: -; d_call: TRBD1; v_call: TRBV5-1; j_call: TRBJ1-4; cdr3_aa: CASSRQGAREKLFF; cdr3_nt: TGCGCCAGCAGCCGACAGGGGGCTAGGGAAAAACTGTTTTTT
clone_size: -; d_call: -; v_call: TRBV5-1; j_call: TRBJ2-7; cdr3_aa: CASSLGIAGDLPYEQYF; cdr3_nt: TGCGCCAGCAGCTTGGGGATTGCAGGCGATCTTCCCTACGAGCAGTACTTC
clone_size: few; d_call: -; v_call: TRBV6-5; j_call: TRBJ1-6; cdr3_aa: CATSAVYNSPLHF; cdr3_nt: TGTGCCACCTCGGCTGTATATAATTCACCCCTCCACTTT
clone_size: -; d_call: -; v_call: TRBV5-5; j_call: TRBJ1-2; cdr3_aa: CASSFTGGYTF; cdr3_nt: TGTGCCAGCAGCTTCACAGGGGGCTACACCTTC
clone_size: -; d_call: TRBD1; v_call: TRBV28; j_call: TRBJ1-1; cdr3_aa: CASSFTPRDRAFF; cdr3_nt: TGTGCCAGCAGTTTCACCCCCCGGGACAGAGCTTTCTTT
clone_size: -; d_call: -; v_call: TRBV6-5; j_call: TRBJ2-7; cdr3_aa: CASRLRGRGYEQYF; cdr3_nt: TGTGCCAGCAGGTTACGAGGGCGTGGGTACGAGCAGTACTTC
clone_size: -; d_call: -; v_call: TRBV4-2; j_call: TRBJ1-1; cdr3_aa: CASSQGNTEAFF; cdr3_nt: TGTGCCAGCAGCCAAGGGAACACTGAAGCTTTCTTT
clone_size: -; d_call: -; v_call: TRBV7-3; j_call: TRBJ2-1; cdr3_aa: CASSLMVSRGGEQFF; cdr3_nt: TGTGCCAGCAGCTTAATGGTATCCCGGGGAGGTGAGCAGTTCTTC
clone_size: -; d_call: -; v_call: TRBV4-2; j_call: TRBJ2-3; cdr3_aa: CASSQQGSSTDTQYF; cdr3_nt: TGTGCCAGCAGCCAACAGGGTAGCAGCACAGATACGCAGTATTTT
clone_size: few; d_call: TRBD2; v_call: TRBV7-2; j_call: TRBJ2-5; cdr3_aa: CASGGSLGETQYF; cdr3_nt: TGTGCCAGCGGCGGGAGTCTTGGGGAGACCCAGTACTTC
clone_size: -; d_call: -; v_call: TRBV6-1; j_call: TRBJ1-1; cdr3_aa: CASSLTGHEGEAFF; cdr3_nt: TGTGCCAGCAGTCTCACAGGGCACGAAGGTGAAGCTTTCTTT
clone_size: -; d_call: TRBD1; v_call: TRBV6-1; j_call: TRBJ1-5; cdr3_aa: CASSKDRGLQPQHF; cdr3_nt: TGTGCCAGCAGTAAGGACAGGGGGCTCCAGCCCCAGCATTTT
clone_size: -; d_call: -; v_call: TRBV6-4; j_call: TRBJ1-2; cdr3_aa: CASSEEGSNYGYTF; cdr3_nt: TGTGCCAGCAGTGAAGAGGGTTCTAACTATGGCTACACCTTC
clone_size: few; d_call: TRBD2; v_call: TRBV7-2; j_call: TRBJ2-1; cdr3_aa: CASSLASGAPSEQFF; cdr3_nt: TGTGCCAGCAGCTTGGCGAGCGGGGCTCCCAGTGAGCAGTTCTTC
clone_size: once; d_call: -; v_call: TRBV5-4; j_call: TRBJ1-4; cdr3_aa: CASSLKQGNEKLFF; cdr3_nt: TGTGCCAGCAGCTTGAAGCAGGGCAATGAAAAACTGTTTTTT
clone_size: few; d_call: TRBD2; v_call: TRBV5-4; j_call: TRBJ2-7; cdr3_aa: CASSLLAGPPYEQYF; cdr3_nt: TGTGCCAGCAGCTTATTAGCGGGGCCCCCCTACGAGCAGTACTTC
clone_size: -; d_call: TRBD1; v_call: TRBV28; j_call: TRBJ1-2; cdr3_aa: CASSLSSTGGGGYTF; cdr3_nt: TGTGCCAGCAGTTTGTCGTCTACAGGGGGCGGTGGCTACACCTTC
clone_size: -; d_call: -; v_call: TRBV28; j_call: TRBJ1-1; cdr3_aa: CASSPLQGRRMNTEAFF; cdr3_nt: TGTGCCAGCAGTCCGCTTCAGGGGCGGCGAATGAACACTGAAGCTTTCTTT
clone_size: -; d_call: -; v_call: TRBV15; j_call: TRBJ2-5; cdr3_aa: CATSPRGLQETQYF; cdr3_nt: TGTGCCACCAGCCCGCGGGGTCTCCAAGAGACCCAGTACTTC
clone_size: -; d_call: -; v_call: TRBV29-1; j_call: TRBJ1-4; cdr3_aa: CSVAGTDEKLFF; cdr3_nt: TGCAGCGTTGCTGGAACGGATGAAAAACTGTTTTTT
clone_size: -; d_call: TRBD1; v_call: TRBV6-1; j_call: TRBJ1-2; cdr3_aa: CASSEAWGQNYGYTF; cdr3_nt: TGTGCCAGCAGTGAAGCCTGGGGACAGAACTATGGCTACACCTTC
clone_size: once; d_call: -; v_call: TRBV5-1; j_call: TRBJ1-3; cdr3_aa: CASSLRGARSGNTIYF; cdr3_nt: TGCGCCAGCAGCTTGAGAGGGGCCCGCTCTGGAAACACCATATATTTT
clone_size: -; d_call: -; v_call: TRBV6-1; j_call: TRBJ1-5; cdr3_aa: CASSEAWGQPQHF; cdr3_nt: TGTGCCAGCAGTGAAGCGTGGGGGCAGCCCCAGCATTTT
clone_size: -; d_call: -; v_call: TRBV5-1; j_call: TRBJ2-1; cdr3_aa: CASSLAGGGFYNEQFF; cdr3_nt: TGCGCCAGCAGCTTGGCCGGCGGAGGCTTCTACAATGAGCAGTTCTTC
clone_size: -; d_call: -; v_call: TRBV15; j_call: TRBJ1-6; cdr3_aa: CASGSSYNSPLHF; cdr3_nt: TGTGCCTCCGGGAGCTCCTATAATTCACCCCTCCACTTT